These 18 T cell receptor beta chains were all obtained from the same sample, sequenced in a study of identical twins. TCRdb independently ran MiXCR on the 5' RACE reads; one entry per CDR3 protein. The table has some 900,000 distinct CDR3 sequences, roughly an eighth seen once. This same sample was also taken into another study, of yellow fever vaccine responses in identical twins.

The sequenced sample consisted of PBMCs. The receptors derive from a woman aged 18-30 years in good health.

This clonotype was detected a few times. Here the CDR3 DNA reads TGTGCCAGCAGCTTAGAGGCCAGCGGGAGCCCTGAGACCCAGTACTTC. This gives the protein CASSLEASGSPETQYF. The rearrangement links TRBV7-8 to TRBJ2-5; 8 positions match TRBD2. With V trimmed by 1 base and J by 5 bases, 9 bases remained unmatched. Per the germline V gene, CDR1 is SGHVS and CDR2 is FQNEAQ. The CDR3 length is 16 residues.

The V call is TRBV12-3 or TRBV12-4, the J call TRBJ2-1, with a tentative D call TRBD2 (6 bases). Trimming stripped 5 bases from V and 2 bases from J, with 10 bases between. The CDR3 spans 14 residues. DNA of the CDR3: TGTGCCAGCAGTGCGTCTAGCGCCTACAATGAGCAGTTCTTC. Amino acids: CASSASSAYNEQFF.

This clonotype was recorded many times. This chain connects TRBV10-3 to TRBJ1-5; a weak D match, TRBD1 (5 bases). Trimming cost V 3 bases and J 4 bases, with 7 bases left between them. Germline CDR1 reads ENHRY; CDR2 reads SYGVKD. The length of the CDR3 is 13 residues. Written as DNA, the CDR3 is TGTGCCATCAGTGACTCAGGGAATCAGCCCCAGCATTTT. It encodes CAISDSGNQPQHF.

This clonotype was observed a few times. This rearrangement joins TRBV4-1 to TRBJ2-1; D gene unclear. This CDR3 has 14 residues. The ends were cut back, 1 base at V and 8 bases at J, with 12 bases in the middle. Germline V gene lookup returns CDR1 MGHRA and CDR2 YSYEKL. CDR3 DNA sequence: TGCGCCAGCAGCCAAGGGGGTAGCATCTATGAGCAGTTCTTC. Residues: CASSQGGSIYEQFF.

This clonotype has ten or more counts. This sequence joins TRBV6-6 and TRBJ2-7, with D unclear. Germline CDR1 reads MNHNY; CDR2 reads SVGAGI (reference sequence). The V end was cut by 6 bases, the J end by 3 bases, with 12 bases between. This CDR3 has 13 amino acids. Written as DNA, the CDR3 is TGTGCCAGCAGCCAGATGGGCGACTACGAGCAGTACTTC. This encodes CASSQMGDYEQYF.

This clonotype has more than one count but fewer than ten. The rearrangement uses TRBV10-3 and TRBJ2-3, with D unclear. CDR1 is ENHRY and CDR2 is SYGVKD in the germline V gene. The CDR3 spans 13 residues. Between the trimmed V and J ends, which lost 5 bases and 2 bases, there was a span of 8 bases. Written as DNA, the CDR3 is TGTGCCATCAGTCCAGACCCCACAGATACGCAGTATTTT. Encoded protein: CAISPDPTDTQYF.

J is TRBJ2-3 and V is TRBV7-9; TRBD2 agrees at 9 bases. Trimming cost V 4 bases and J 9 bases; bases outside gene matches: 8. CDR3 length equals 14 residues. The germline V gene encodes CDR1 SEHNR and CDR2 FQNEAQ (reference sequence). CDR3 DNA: TGTGCCAGCAGCTATCCTAGCGCGGGGGGGACGCAGTATTTT. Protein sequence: CASSYPSAGGTQYF.

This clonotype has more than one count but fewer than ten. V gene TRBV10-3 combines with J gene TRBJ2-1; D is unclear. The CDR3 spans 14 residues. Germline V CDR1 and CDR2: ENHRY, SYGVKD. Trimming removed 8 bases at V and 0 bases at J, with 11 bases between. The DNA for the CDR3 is TGTGCCATCGCAGGACCAAGCTCCTACAATGAGCAGTTCTTC. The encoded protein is CAIAGPSSYNEQFF.

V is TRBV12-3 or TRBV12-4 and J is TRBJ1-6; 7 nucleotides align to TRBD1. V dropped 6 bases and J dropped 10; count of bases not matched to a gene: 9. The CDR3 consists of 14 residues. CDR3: CASSSTGYSSPLHF. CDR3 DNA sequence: TGTGCCAGCAGCTCGACAGGGTATAGCTCACCCCTCCACTTT.

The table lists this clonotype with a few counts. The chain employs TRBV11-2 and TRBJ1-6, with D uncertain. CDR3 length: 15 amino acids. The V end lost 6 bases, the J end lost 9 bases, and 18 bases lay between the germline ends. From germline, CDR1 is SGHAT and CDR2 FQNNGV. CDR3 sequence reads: CASRTLAGKGSPLHF. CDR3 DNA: TGTGCCAGCAGAACCCTGGCCGGGAAGGGTTCACCCCTCCACTTT. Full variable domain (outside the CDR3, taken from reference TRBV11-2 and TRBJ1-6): EAGVAQSPRYKIIEKRQSVAFWCNPISGHATLYWYQQILGQGPKLLIQFQNNGVVDDSQLPKDRFSAERLKGVDSTLKIQPAKLEDSAVYLCASRTLAGKGSPLHFGNGTRLTVT.

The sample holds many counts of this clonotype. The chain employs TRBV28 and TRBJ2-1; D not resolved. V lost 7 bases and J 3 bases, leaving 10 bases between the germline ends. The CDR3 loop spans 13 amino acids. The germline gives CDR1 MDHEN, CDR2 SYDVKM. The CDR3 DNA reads TGTGCCAGCACCCCGGGCGGCTACAATGAGCAGTTCTTC. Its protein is CASTPGGYNEQFF.

The CDR3 bases are TGCGCCAGCAGCTTGGATAGCGGGGGAACATCCTACGAGCAGTACTTC. Amino acid sequence: CASSLDSGGTSYEQYF. The rearrangement links TRBV5-1 to TRBJ2-7; 9 bases agree with TRBD2. CDR3 size: 16 residues. The V and J ends lost 0 bases and 1 base, in that order; junction bases with no gene match: 5. CDR1 and CDR2 from the germline V gene are SGHRS and YFSETQ.

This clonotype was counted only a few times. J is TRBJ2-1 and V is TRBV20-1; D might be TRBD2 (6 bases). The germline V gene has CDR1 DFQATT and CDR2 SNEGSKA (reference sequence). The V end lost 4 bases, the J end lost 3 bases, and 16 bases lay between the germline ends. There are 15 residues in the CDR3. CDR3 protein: CSANPSGLNYNEQFF. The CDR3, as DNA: TGCAGTGCTAACCCATCAGGACTAAACTACAATGAGCAGTTCTTC.

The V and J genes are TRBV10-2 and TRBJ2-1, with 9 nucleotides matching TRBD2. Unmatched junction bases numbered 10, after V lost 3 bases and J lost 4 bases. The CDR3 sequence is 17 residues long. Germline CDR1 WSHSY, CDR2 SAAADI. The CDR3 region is CASSEGRLSGGYNEQFF. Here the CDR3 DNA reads TGCGCCAGCAGTGAAGGGCGTTTGAGCGGGGGGTACAATGAGCAGTTCTTC.

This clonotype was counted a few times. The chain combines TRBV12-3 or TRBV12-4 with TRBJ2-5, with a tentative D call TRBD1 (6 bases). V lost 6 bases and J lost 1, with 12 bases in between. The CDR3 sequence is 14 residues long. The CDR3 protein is CASRPTGFQETQYF. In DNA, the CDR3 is TGTGCCAGCAGACCGACAGGATTCCAAGAGACCCAGTACTTC.

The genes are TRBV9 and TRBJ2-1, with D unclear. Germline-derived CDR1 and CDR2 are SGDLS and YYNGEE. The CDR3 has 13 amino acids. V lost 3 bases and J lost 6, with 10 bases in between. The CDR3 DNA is TGTGCCAGCAGCGCCCCGGTTGGCAATGAGCAGTTCTTC. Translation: CASSAPVGNEQFF.

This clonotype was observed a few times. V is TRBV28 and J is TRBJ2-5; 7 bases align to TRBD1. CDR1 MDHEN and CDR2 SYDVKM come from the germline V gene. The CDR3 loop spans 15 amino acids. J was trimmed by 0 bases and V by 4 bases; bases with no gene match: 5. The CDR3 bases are TGTGCCAGCAGTTACGCGACAGGGTACCAAGAGACCCAGTACTTC. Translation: CASSYATGYQETQYF.

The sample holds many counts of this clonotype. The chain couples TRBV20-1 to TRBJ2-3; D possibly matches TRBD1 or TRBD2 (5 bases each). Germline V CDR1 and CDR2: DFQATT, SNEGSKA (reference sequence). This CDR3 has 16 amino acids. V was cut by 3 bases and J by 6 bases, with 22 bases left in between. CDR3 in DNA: TGCAGTGCTAGCCTCCCAAGGGGTGGACTTGGTGATACGCAGTATTTT. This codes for CSASLPRGGLGDTQYF.